The clone carrying this TCR beta chain was seen ten or more times. Its antigen is not known. This sample stems from a study of beta chain features in type 1 diabetes. On the study more broadly: Age, gender and cell yields were similar between patients and healthy donors. Over all samples combined, about 99,000,000 sorted cells were examined. Broader study findings: Among patients, naive, central memory and Treg TCRB repertoires appeared more similar than among healthy donors.

A single heparinised draw of approximately 100 mL on average was taken per donor. Reverse transcription of all isolated RNA meant that expressed TCRB transcripts were sequenced. The repertoire was sequenced with immunoSEQ multiplex PCR; TCRdb's copy has only in-frame clones and lacks some. The table includes 130,000 or so clones, about 9.2% detected once. The sample taken for sequencing was central memory CD4+ T cells from blood. The sequence was collected from a man aged 18 to 30 in good health.

CDR3 in DNA: TGTGCCAGCAGCGTAGATCCGGGACAGGGGTCGGCTGAAGCTTTCTTT. It encodes CASSVDPGQGSAEAFF. The V call is TRBV9, the J call TRBJ1-1; 10 bases line up with TRBD1. The CDR3 is 16 amino acids. V gave up 0 bases and J gave up 6 bases; unmatched junction bases: 8. Germline CDR1 SGDLS, CDR2 YYNGEE.